The rows below give T cell receptor beta chains drawn from one sample of a study of T cells in localized non-small cell lung cancer. Produced via immunoSEQ multiplex PCR; TCRdb's table is partial and in-frame only. Among under 35,000 clones listed, over 80% were seen once. Sequenced here: peripheral blood mononuclear cells, sampled before any cancer treatment. Receptors originate from a woman aged 40 to 75 with stage III lung adenocarcinoma. CDR3s include the opening cysteine and the closing phenylalanine or tryptophan. The D gene is left open where the match is weak. Clone size is not always given. Where it is, it says once, few, many or a class for expanded clones.

d_call	v_call	clone_size	j_call	cdr3_aa	cdr3_nt
TRBD2	TRBV7-6	.	TRBJ2-7	CASSLAAGTRSYEQYF	TGTGCCAGCAGCTTAGCGGCGGGGACTAGATCCTACGAGCAGTACTTC
.	TRBV30	.	TRBJ2-1	CAWSVGGYEQFF	TGTGCCTGGAGTGTAGGCGGGTATGAGCAGTTCTTC
.	TRBV11-2	.	TRBJ1-1	CASRTGTTNTEAFF	TGTGCCAGCAGGACCGGGACAACGAACACTGAAGCTTTCTTT
.	TRBV7-4	.	TRBJ1-6	CASSLGGVSSPLHF	TGTGCCAGCAGCTTAGGAGGGGTTAGCTCACCCCTCCACTTT
TRBD2	TRBV19	.	TRBJ2-7	CASSTGLAETYEQYF	TGTGCCAGTAGTACGGGACTAGCCGAGACCTACGAGCAGTACTTC
.	TRBV11-2	once	TRBJ1-1	CASSLVGAEYTEAFF	TGTGCCAGCAGCTTAGTGGGGGCTGAGTACACTGAAGCTTTCTTT
TRBD1	TRBV4-2	.	TRBJ2-5	CASSLGDRGFQETQYF	TGTGCCAGCAGCCTAGGGGACAGGGGGTTCCAAGAGACCCAGTACTTC
.	TRBV9	.	TRBJ2-6	CASSAISGANVLTF	TGTGCCAGCAGCGCCATCTCTGGGGCCAACGTCCTGACTTTC
.	TRBV28	.	TRBJ1-3	CASSSSGPLSSGNTIYF	TGTGCCAGCAGTTCCTCAGGACCGCTGAGCTCTGGAAACACCATATATTTT
.	TRBV7-9	.	TRBJ1-3	CASSPMAASGNTIYF	TGTGCCAGCAGCCCCATGGCAGCCTCTGGAAACACCATATATTTT
.	TRBV6-1	.	TRBJ2-2	CASSVPGGSELFF	TGTGCCAGCAGTGTTCCGGGGGGCTCGGAGCTGTTTTTT
.	TRBV6-5	.	TRBJ1-1	CASRRDLGTEAFF	TGTGCCAGCAGGCGGGACTTGGGCACTGAAGCTTTCTTT
TRBD2	TRBV19	.	TRBJ2-1	CASSIISGRGAGEQFF	TGTGCCAGTAGTATAATTAGCGGGAGAGGGGCTGGTGAGCAGTTCTTC
.	TRBV7-2	.	TRBJ1-4	CASSRGLDEKLFF	TGTGCCAGCAGCCGCGGACTCGATGAAAAACTGTTTTTT
.	TRBV11-2	.	TRBJ1-2	CASSSPRGLGYGYTF	TGTGCCAGCAGCTCCCCCAGGGGATTGGGCTATGGCTACACCTTC
.	TRBV29-1	.	TRBJ2-6	CSVEDRKRSGANVLTF	TGCAGCGTTGAAGATCGGAAGCGCTCTGGGGCCAACGTCCTGACTTTC
.	TRBV5-1	once	TRBJ1-2	CASSLATPAGYTF	TGCGCCAGCAGCTTGGCGACTCCGGCTGGCTACACCTTC
TRBD2	TRBV10-1	.	TRBJ2-3	CASRAGGTDTQYF	TGCGCCAGCCGAGCGGGGGGCACAGATACGCAGTATTTT
.	TRBV2	once	TRBJ2-2	CASSEGGNTGELFF	TGTGCCAGCAGTGAAGGGGGAAACACCGGGGAGCTGTTTTTT
TRBD1	TRBV28	.	TRBJ2-2	CASSLAGTGNTGELFF	TGTGCCAGCAGTTTAGCGGGGACAGGGAATACCGGGGAGCTGTTTTTT
.	TRBV7-6	.	TRBJ2-2	CASSLGQFAGELFF	TGTGCCAGCAGCTTAGGGCAATTCGCCGGGGAGCTGTTTTTT
.	TRBV18	.	TRBJ2-7	CASSPTYGDGGYF	TGTGCCAGCTCACCAACTTACGGGGACGGGGGTTACTTC
.	TRBV5-5	.	TRBJ1-1	CASSLMGRNTEAFF	TGTGCCAGCAGCTTGATGGGTCGGAACACTGAAGCTTTCTTT
.	TRBV18	few	TRBJ2-2	CASSSRVHETGELFF	TGTGCCAGCTCATCCCGGGTCCACGAAACCGGGGAGCTGTTTTTT
.	TRBV18	.	TRBJ2-2	CASSQEGPANTGELFF	TGTGCCAGCTCACAGGAGGGCCCCGCGAACACCGGGGAGCTGTTTTTT
.	TRBV28	.	TRBJ2-5	CASSFRDRETQYF	TGTGCCAGCAGTTTTAGGGATAGAGAGACCCAGTACTTC
.	TRBV19	.	TRBJ2-3	CASSITDTQYF	TGTGCCAGTAGTATAACAGATACGCAGTATTTT
.	TRBV5-1	.	TRBJ1-6	CASSLGYNSPLHF	TGCGCCAGCAGCTTGGGCTATAATTCACCCCTCCACTTT
.	TRBV6-1	.	TRBJ1-6	CAIAGSNLRTLHF	TGTGCCATTGCGGGCAGTAATTTGAGGACCCTCCACTTT
.	TRBV28	.	TRBJ1-1	CASSLFGRTEAFF	TGTGCCAGCAGTTTATTCGGGCGCACTGAAGCTTTCTTT
.	TRBV11-2	.	TRBJ2-5	CASSLGQQETQYF	TGTGCCAGCAGCTTAGGACAGCAAGAGACCCAGTACTTC
.	TRBV7-2	.	TRBJ2-7	CASSLVSNYEQYF	TGTGCCAGCAGCTTAGTATCGAACTACGAGCAGTACTTC
.	TRBV27	.	TRBJ2-2	CASSLIRHANTGELFF	TGTGCCAGCAGTTTAATCAGACACGCGAACACCGGGGAGCTGTTTTTT
TRBD1	TRBV11-2	once	TRBJ2-1	CASSPGTGGVDEQFF	TGTGCCAGCAGCCCGGGGACAGGGGGTGTGGATGAGCAGTTCTTC
.	TRBV6-1	once	TRBJ1-1	CASSAGVDTEAFF	TGTGCCAGCAGTGCTGGGGTGGACACTGAAGCTTTCTTT
.	TRBV7-9	.	TRBJ1-6	CASSSRTDIDSPLHF	TGTGCCAGCAGCTCCCGGACAGATATTGATTCACCCCTCCACTTT
TRBD1	TRBV5-1	.	TRBJ2-2	CASSTGQGGTGELFF	TGCGCCAGCAGCACTGGACAGGGCGGCACCGGGGAGCTGTTTTTT
.	TRBV9	.	TRBJ2-1	CASSVGSGLMGNEQFF	TGTGCCAGCAGCGTAGGGAGCGGCCTAATGGGCAATGAGCAGTTCTTC
.	TRBV5-1	.	TRBJ2-7	CASSLETGDYVEQYF	TGCGCCAGCAGCTTGGAGACAGGAGACTACGTGGAGCAGTACTTC
.	TRBV19	.	TRBJ1-2	CASSSSRDGYGYTF	TGTGCCAGTAGTAGCAGCAGGGACGGCTATGGCTACACCTTC
.	TRBV28	once	TRBJ2-3	CASSLRRADTQYF	TGTGCCAGCAGTTTAAGGCGGGCGGATACGCAGTATTTT
.	TRBV28	few	TRBJ1-1	CASTNSQAEAFF	TGTGCCAGCACCAACAGTCAAGCTGAAGCTTTCTTT
TRBD2	TRBV4-3	.	TRBJ2-1	CASSQDQGSGREQFF	TGCGCCAGCAGCCAAGATCAGGGGAGCGGGAGGGAGCAGTTCTTC
.	TRBV5-1	.	TRBJ2-2	CASSLGRPTGELFF	TGCGCCAGCAGCTTGGGACGGCCCACCGGGGAGCTGTTTTTT
.	TRBV14	.	TRBJ2-3	CASSLRTGTDTQYF	TGTGCCAGCAGCCTCCGGACTGGCACAGATACGCAGTATTTT
.	TRBV28	.	TRBJ1-1	CASSLTAMNTEAFF	TGTGCCAGCAGTTTAACAGCCATGAACACTGAAGCTTTCTTT
.	TRBV30	.	TRBJ1-1	CAWQKNTEAFF	TGTGCCTGGCAGAAGAACACTGAAGCTTTCTTT
.	TRBV6-6	.	TRBJ2-7	CASSPYSHEQYF	TGTGCCAGCAGTCCCTACTCCCACGAGCAGTACTTC
TRBD2	TRBV29-1	.	TRBJ2-2	CSVATSGNTGELFF	TGCAGCGTGGCGACTAGCGGGAACACCGGGGAGCTGTTTTTT
TRBD1	TRBV19	.	TRBJ1-5	CASKQGATSNQPQHF	TGTGCCAGTAAACAGGGGGCAACAAGCAATCAGCCCCAGCATTTT
TRBD1	TRBV19	.	TRBJ1-5	CASSIGRGRSNQPQHF	TGTGCCAGTAGTATAGGGAGGGGGCGAAGCAATCAGCCCCAGCATTTT
.	TRBV30	.	TRBJ1-2	CAWSPGPLTIYGYTF	TGTGCCTGGAGTCCGGGACCCCTCACCATATATGGCTACACCTTC
.	TRBV15	.	TRBJ1-2	CATSRGGTVYGYTF	TGTGCCACCAGCAGAGGCGGGACGGTCTATGGCTACACCTTC
TRBD1	TRBV30	.	TRBJ2-7	CAWSESLSTGYEQYF	TGTGCCTGGAGTGAGTCCTTGTCGACAGGGTACGAGCAGTACTTC
.	TRBV6-1	.	TRBJ2-3	CASSASRADTQYF	TGTGCCAGCAGTGCGTCCCGGGCAGATACGCAGTATTTT
.	TRBV6-6	.	TRBJ2-7	CTSRHRVSEQYF	TGTACCAGCAGACACAGGGTCAGCGAGCAGTACTTC
.	TRBV6-6	.	TRBJ2-7	CASSYDPGRNEQYF	TGTGCCAGCAGTTACGACCCAGGGAGGAACGAGCAGTACTTC
.	TRBV7-9	.	TRBJ2-4	CASSFDASYYIQYF	TGTGCCAGCAGCTTTGACGCTAGCTATTACATTCAGTACTTC
.	TRBV25-1	few	TRBJ1-2	CASSGSDYGYTF	TGTGCCTCCTCAGGGTCGGACTATGGCTACACCTTC
.	TRBV9	.	TRBJ1-1	CASSVGAGGANTEAFF	TGTGCCAGCAGCGTAGGGGCGGGGGGCGCGAACACTGAAGCTTTCTTT